This T cell receptor (beta chain) was observed in a study of T cell changes during pregnancy in multiple sclerosis. The ends were cut back, 6 bases at V and 2 bases at J, with 8 bases in the middle. The CDR3 consists of 13 residues. The germline CDR1 and CDR2 sequences are SNHLY and FYNNEI. Repertoires were generated with immunoSEQ multiplex PCR, while TCRdb's copy carries only in-frame clones and drops some. The sample lists about 80,000 clones; about 94% were seen once. The receptor's source is a female donor in good health, enrolled as a control in a pregnancy study. Sequencing was performed on peripheral blood, taken in the second trimester of pregnancy. The gene calls are TRBV2 and TRBJ1-3; D ambiguous. DNA of the CDR3: TGTGCCAGCAGGGTAGAAGCTGGAAACACCATATATTTT. Amino acids: CASRVEAGNTIYF.